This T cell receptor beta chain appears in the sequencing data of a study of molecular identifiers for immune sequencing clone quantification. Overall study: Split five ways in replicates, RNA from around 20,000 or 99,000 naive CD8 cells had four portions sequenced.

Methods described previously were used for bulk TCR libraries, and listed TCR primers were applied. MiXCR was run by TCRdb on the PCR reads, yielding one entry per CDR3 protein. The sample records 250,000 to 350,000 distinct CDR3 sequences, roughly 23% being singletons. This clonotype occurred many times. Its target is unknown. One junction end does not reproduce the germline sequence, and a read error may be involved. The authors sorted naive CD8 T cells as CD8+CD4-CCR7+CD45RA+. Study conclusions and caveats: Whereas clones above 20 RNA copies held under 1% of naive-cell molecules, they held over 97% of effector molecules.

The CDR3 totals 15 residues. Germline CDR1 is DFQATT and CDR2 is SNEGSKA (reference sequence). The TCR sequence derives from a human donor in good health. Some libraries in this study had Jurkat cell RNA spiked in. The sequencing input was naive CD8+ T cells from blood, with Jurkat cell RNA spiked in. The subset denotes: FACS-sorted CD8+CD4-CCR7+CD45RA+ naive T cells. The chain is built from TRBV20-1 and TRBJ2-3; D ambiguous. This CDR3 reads CSARNLEANTNTQYF. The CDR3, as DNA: TGCAGTGCTAGAAATCTAGAGGCGAACACAAATACGCAGTATTTT.